This TCR beta chain stems from a study of control samples from healthy donors and cancer patients. Germline-derived CDR1 and CDR2 are SGDLS and YYNGEE. V was cut by 0 bases and J by 6 bases, with 13 bases left in between. This CDR3 spans 15 amino acids. Clones were sequenced by immunoSEQ multiplex PCR, and TCRdb holds only the in-frame ones, with some missing. The repertoire includes 150,000 to 180,000 clones, more than 85% of them detected once, and approximately 2.5% sits in the top ten. Sequencing was performed on blood. This chain links TRBV9 with TRBJ1-5; D gene uncertain. The clonotype was recovered from a man aged 50 to 60 in good health. CDR3 nucleotides: TGTGCCAGCAGCGTAGGTTCCGGAGTAGGTCAGCCCCAGCATTTT. It yields the protein CASSVGSGVGQPQHF.